The present T cell receptor (beta chain) was sequenced within a study of cytomegalovirus exposure and HLA in healthy donors. As for the study in general: Drawn from HLA-typed donors, 80 million to 100 million unique TCRs were held in an early data release. Study-wide findings and caveats: A later analysis linked a missense DCLRE1C variant to TCR beta V- and J-gene trimming. In an earlier analysis, productive rearrangement rates for most beta V segments clustered near 87% or 30%. Using a false discovery rate of 0.05, a later analysis showed that around 16,000 TCR beta sequences were associated with HLA alleles.

Notes on this clone: Its antigen is undetermined.

The primer mix had 60 Vbeta and 13 Jbeta primers. Produced via immunoSEQ multiplex PCR; TCRdb's table is partial and in-frame only. This sample carries about 160,000 clones, approximately 78% of them seen once, and the ten largest clones take 0.95% to 1%. The germline gives CDR1 SGDLS, CDR2 YYNGEE. V gave up 2 bases and J gave up 3 bases; unmatched junction bases: 7. The CDR3 has 15 amino acids. The chain uses TRBV9 and TRBJ2-7; TRBD2 matches at 8 bases. The TCR sequence derives from a girl under 10 years old in good health and CMV-seropositive. The sequencing sample was made of PBMCs. CDR3 in amino acids: CASSVVTSGSYEQYF. DNA of the CDR3: TGTGCCAGCAGCGTGGTTACAAGCGGGAGCTACGAGCAGTACTTC.